This is a list of T cell receptor beta chains from one sample in a study of tumor-infiltrating lymphocytes in primary liver carcinoma. TCRdb analysed the multiplex PCR reads with MiXCR anew, one entry per CDR3 protein. The sample contains 310,000 or so distinct CDR3 sequences, less than 70% of which appear only once. What was sequenced was peripheral blood. The receptor set was obtained from a man aged 40-55 years with primary liver carcinoma and hepatitis B virus infection. Both conserved end residues are part of each CDR3. A D gene is named only where the DNA matches it firmly. Clone size is shown for a subset of rows, as once, few, many or a class of expanded clone.

CDR3 length	V gene	clone size	J gene	D gene	CDR3 protein	CDR3 DNA
15	TRBV20-1	NA	TRBJ2-7	NA	CSASSGGRQYDEQYF	TGCAGTGCTAGTAGTGGGGGGCGTCAGTATGACGAGCAGTACTTC
16	TRBV4-3	many	TRBJ2-5	TRBD2	CASSQGVAGLGETQYF	TGCGCCAGCAGCCAAGGAGTAGCGGGTCTCGGGGAGACCCAGTACTTC
14	TRBV11-1	NA	TRBJ2-1	NA	CASSSSRNYNEQFF	TGTGCCAGCAGCTCGAGCCGGAACTACAATGAGCAGTTCTTC
18	TRBV29-1	NA	TRBJ2-1	TRBD2	CSLEDESGGALLYNEQFF	TGCAGCCTTGAAGATGAGAGCGGGGGGGCCTTACTTTACAATGAGCAGTTCTTC
12	TRBV30	NA	TRBJ1-2	NA	CAWSVWDYGYTF	TGTGCCTGGAGTGTATGGGACTATGGCTACACCTTC
13	TRBV29-1	many	TRBJ2-3	NA	CSVGRGIKDTQYF	TGCAGCGTTGGTCGCGGGATTAAGGATACGCAGTATTTT
17	TRBV6-2/TRBV6-3	NA	TRBJ2-1	TRBD2	CANSYSPPSGLYNEQLF	TGTGCCAACAGTTACTCCCCACCTAGCGGGTTGTACAATGAGCAGCTCTTC
15	TRBV11-2	NA	TRBJ2-7	NA	CASSRSRDGTYELYF	TGTGCCAGTAGCCGTAGCCGGGATGGAACCTACGAGCTGTACTTC
12	TRBV6-6	NA	TRBJ1-1	NA	CASSRSEQRTSF	TGTGCCAGCAGTCGATCCGAACAGAGGACTTCCTTT
13	TRBV5-5	few	TRBJ1-2	TRBD1	CASSSGTGVGYTF	TGTGCCAGCAGTTCTGGGACAGGGGTCGGCTACACCTTC
15	TRBV28	NA	TRBJ2-1	TRBD1	CASLPIRGMYNEQFF	TGTGCCAGTCTTCCGATCAGGGGGATGTACAATGAGCAGTTCTTC
15	TRBV12-3/TRBV12-4	NA	TRBJ2-1	TRBD2	CAISFQREGLREQFF	TGTGCTATCAGTTTCCAGCGGGAGGGCCTACGTGAGCAGTTCTTC
12	TRBV11-2	NA	TRBJ2-7	TRBD2	CDSSPTSGRPHF	TGTGACAGCAGCCCGACTAGCGGGAGGCCACACTTC
15	TRBV4-1	NA	TRBJ1-2	NA	CASSQSGRNNYGYTF	TGCGCCAGCAGCCAATCGGGACGCAATAACTATGGCTACACCTTC
15	TRBV6-1	NA	TRBJ2-7	TRBD1	CASSETGTGGYEQYF	TGTGCCAGCAGTGAAACCGGGACAGGGGGCTACGAGCAGTACTTC
16	TRBV11-2	NA	TRBJ2-7	TRBD2	CTSSQIVTGGGYEQYF	TGTACCAGCAGTCAAATCGTCACGGGAGGCGGTTACGAGCAGTACTTC
15	TRBV29-1	NA	TRBJ2-2	NA	CSVDAVGGTTGELFF	TGCAGTGTTGATGCGGTTGGGGGAACCACCGGGGAGCTGTTTTTT
16	TRBV5-1	NA	TRBJ2-7	TRBD1	CASSRGGDRSYDERYF	TGCGCCAGCAGCCGGGGTGGGGACAGGTCTTACGACGAGCGGTACTTC
12	TRBV11-2	NA	TRBJ2-7	NA	CDSSLNAYKQYF	TGTGACAGCAGCTTAAATGCCTACAAGCAGTACTTC
14	TRBV6-1	many	TRBJ1-5	TRBD1	CASSTGTGTQPQHF	TGTGCCAGCAGTACCGGGACAGGGACTCAGCCCCAGCATTTT
14	TRBV11-1	NA	TRBJ1-1	NA	CASNARPEGTEVFF	TGTGCCAGCAACGCACGACCCGAGGGCACTGAAGTTTTCTTT
14	TRBV6-1	few	TRBJ1-2	NA	CASSRSGSNYGYTF	TGTGCCAGCAGCAGGAGCGGGAGCAACTATGGCTACACCTTC
14	TRBV6-1	many	TRBJ2-3	TRBD2	CASSLAGGPDTQYF	TGTGCCAGCAGTTTAGCGGGAGGGCCGGATACGCAGTATTTT
11	TRBV10-2	once	TRBJ2-7	NA	CTTGRVNERYF	TGCACCACCGGACGGGTCAACGAGCGGTACTTC
14	TRBV12-3/TRBV12-4	many	TRBJ1-2	NA	CASRIDSGHYGYTF	TGTGCCAGCAGGATCGACAGCGGACACTATGGCTACACCTTC
14	TRBV6-5	NA	TRBJ2-7	NA	CASSRAGEYYEQYF	TGTGCCAGCAGTCGGGCCGGAGAGTACTACGAGCAGTACTTC
14	TRBV11-2	once	TRBJ2-7	NA	CASCFQAEAHEQYF	TGTGCCAGCTGCTTTCAGGCAGAAGCCCACGAGCAGTACTTC
17	TRBV5-4	NA	TRBJ2-3	NA	CARSASRRGVGTDTQYF	TGTGCCAGAAGCGCATCCCGCCGGGGCGTGGGCACAGATACGCAGTATTTT
15	TRBV11-2	NA	TRBJ2-7	TRBD2	CTSSTGRTGAYEQYF	TGTACCAGCAGCACCGGGAGGACGGGAGCCTACGAGCAGTACTTC
16	TRBV4-3	many	TRBJ1-4	NA	CASSQDRGFTNEKLFF	TGCGCCAGCAGCCAAGATCGGGGTTTTACTAATGAAAAACTGTTTTTT
13	TRBV7-8	NA	TRBJ2-3	NA	CASWGVNEDTQYF	TGTGCCAGTTGGGGGGTGAATGAGGATACGCAGTATTTT
16	TRBV5-4	NA	TRBJ2-7	NA	CASSLGCTLGSYEHYF	TGTGCCAGCAGCTTGGGCTGTACCCTGGGCTCCTACGAGCACTACTTC
14	TRBV11-3	NA	TRBJ1-1	NA	CASSLDQYSTEAFF	TGTGCCAGCAGCTTAGATCAATACAGCACTGAAGCTTTCTTT
14	TRBV28	NA	TRBJ2-5	NA	CASSPIEGIETQYF	TGTGCCAGCAGCCCCATCGAGGGGATAGAGACCCAGTACTTC